This TCR beta chain was captured by sequencing in a study of blood T cell repertoires in COVID-19. In the study overall: The United States, Italy and Spain were the sources of the acute and convalescent COVID-19 samples. Sample material is recorded as cDNA or gDNA derived from T cells, B-cell-depleted T cells, or PBMCs.

Participants came from fewer than 25 US areas, aged roughly 18 to 95 years. Profiled with immunoSEQ multiplex PCR; TCRdb holds only in-frame clones, not every one. Among more than 300,000 clones listed, 90% to 95% were seen once. The CDR3 covers 20 residues. Germline CDR1 reads SGHAT; CDR2 reads FQNNGV. Trimming cost V 0 bases and J 4 bases; bases outside gene matches: 11. Sequences were obtained from PBMCs or T cells enriched from blood (not recorded which). The clonotype was recovered from a woman under 40 who had been exposed to COVID-19. The J gene is TRBJ2-6, the V gene TRBV11-2; 11 bases line up with TRBD2. CDR3 in amino acids: CASSLERLAGTWRGANVLTF. In DNA form, the CDR3 reads TGTGCCAGCAGCTTAGAGCGACTAGCGGGGACCTGGAGAGGGGCCAACGTCCTGACTTTC.